The entry below describes one T cell receptor (beta chain). This CDR3 contains 15 residues. V lost 2 bases and J lost 9, with 14 bases in between. CDR1 is SEHNR, CDR2 FQNEAQ, per germline (reference sequence). The method was immunoSEQ multiplex PCR; TCRdb's version includes in-frame clones alone and lacks a portion of them. Of about 140,000 clones in the sample, about 86% are singletons; the top ten hold about 1.5%. These data come from a study of blood T cell repertoires in COVID-19. The wider study: Sources were T cells, B-cell-depleted T cells, or PBMCs; the material itself was cDNA or gDNA.

This clonotype originated in a woman aged 55-69 years with acute or convalescent COVID-19. J is TRBJ1-6 and V is TRBV7-9; no clear D. The sequencing sample was made of peripheral blood. The CDR3 sequence: CASSLLSLGGSPLHF. The DNA of the CDR3 is TGTGCCAGCAGCTTACTATCTCTAGGAGGTTCACCCCTCCACTTT.